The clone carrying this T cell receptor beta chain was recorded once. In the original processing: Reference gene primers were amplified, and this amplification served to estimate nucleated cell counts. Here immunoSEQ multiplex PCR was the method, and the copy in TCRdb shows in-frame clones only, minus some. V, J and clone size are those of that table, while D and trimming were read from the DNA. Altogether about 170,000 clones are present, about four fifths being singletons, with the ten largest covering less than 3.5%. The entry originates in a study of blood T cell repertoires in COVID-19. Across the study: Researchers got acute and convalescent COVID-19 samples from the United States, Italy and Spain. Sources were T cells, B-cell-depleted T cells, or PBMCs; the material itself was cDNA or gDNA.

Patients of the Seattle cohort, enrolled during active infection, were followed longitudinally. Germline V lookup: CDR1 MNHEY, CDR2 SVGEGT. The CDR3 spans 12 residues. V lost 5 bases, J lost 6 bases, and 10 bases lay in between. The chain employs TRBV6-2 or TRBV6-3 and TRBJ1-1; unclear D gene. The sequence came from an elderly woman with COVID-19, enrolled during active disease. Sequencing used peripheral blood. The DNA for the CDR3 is TGTGCCAGCAGTCTCTATCGTGCTGAAGCTTTCTTT. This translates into CASSLYRAEAFF.